A selection of T cell receptor beta chains follows, all from one sample in a study of response to subunit inactivated influenza vaccine. In TCRdb, the RT-PCR reads were re-called with MiXCR into one record per CDR3 protein. The table includes 650,000 to 850,000 distinct CDR3 sequences, about 14% detected once. The sample was PBMCs from blood, taken around two weeks before vaccination. The source of these receptors is a man aged 50 to 60 who received an inactivated influenza vaccine. CDR3s include the opening cysteine and the closing phenylalanine or tryptophan. Fields, in order: D gene, V gene, clone size, J gene, CDR3 DNA, CDR3 protein. The D gene is left open where the match is weak. Size values are once, few and many counts, or a class for expanded clones, and some rows have none.

>-|TRBV10-3|once|TRBJ2-7
TGTGCCATCAGTGGACAGGGACTCTCCTACGAGCAGTACTTC
CAISGQGLSYEQYF
>-|TRBV5-1|few|TRBJ2-3
TGCGCCAGCAGCCGAGGGGACTTTGCAGATACGCAGTATTTT
CASSRGDFADTQYF
>TRBD1|TRBV5-1|few|TRBJ2-2
TGCGCCAGCACTTCAGGGGGTAACACCGGGGAGCTGTTTTTT
CASTSGGNTGELFF
>-|TRBV5-1|-|TRBJ2-3
TGCGCCAGCAGCCAGGGACGCCGAGATACGCAGTATTTT
CASSQGRRDTQYF
>-|TRBV7-9|few|TRBJ2-5
TGTGCCAGCAGCTTTAGTTTGACAGTTCAAGAGACCCAGTACTTC
CASSFSLTVQETQYF
>-|TRBV19|-|TRBJ2-5
TGTGCCAGTAGTAGGGAGTTCCAAGAGACCCAGTACTTC
CASSREFQETQYF
>-|TRBV5-1|-|TRBJ2-7
TGCGCCAGCAGCTTGGAGGCGGCGGCGTTCTACGAGCAGTACTTC
CASSLEAAAFYEQYF
>TRBD1|TRBV7-2|few|TRBJ1-1
TGTGCCAGCACTAATAGACAGGGCCGTTCCACTGAAGCTTTCTTT
CASTNRQGRSTEAFF
>-|TRBV7-2|-|TRBJ2-7
TGTGCCAGCAGCCCGAATACATACGAGCAGTACTTC
CASSPNTYEQYF
>-|TRBV13|-|TRBJ1-4
TGTGCCAGCAGCCGACTCGGGACCGGGGGCGGTGAAAAACTGTTTTTT
CASSRLGTGGGEKLFF
>TRBD2|TRBV20-1|-|TRBJ2-1
TGCAGCGGACTAGCGGACTACAATGAGCAGTTCTTC
CSGLADYNEQFF
>-|TRBV20-1|few|TRBJ1-1
TGCAGTGCTAGAATAGCAGGGGTGGGCACTGAAGCTTTCTTT
CSARIAGVGTEAFF
>-|TRBV11-2|many|TRBJ2-1
TGTGCCAGCAGCTTAGCAGGGTTAGGGGGCAATGAGCAGTTCTTC
CASSLAGLGGNEQFF
>-|TRBV20-1|-|TRBJ2-5
TGCAGTGCTAGAGGGGGGCTTCTGCGGGGTCAAGAGACCCAGTACTTC
CSARGGLLRGQETQYF
>TRBD2|TRBV7-2|-|TRBJ2-5
TGTGCCAGCAGCCTCGGACTAGCGGGGAGAGGAGAGACCCAGTACTTC
CASSLGLAGRGETQYF
>TRBD1|TRBV7-2|few|TRBJ1-1
TGTGCCAGCAGCATCAGACAGGGAGCGGGGAACACTGAAGCTTTCTTT
CASSIRQGAGNTEAFF
>-|TRBV6-5|-|TRBJ2-1
TGTGCCAGCAGTTACTCGAACGTGAATGAGCAGTTCTTC
CASSYSNVNEQFF
>-|TRBV4-2|-|TRBJ2-7
TGTGCCAGCAGCCAAGAGTCGATCCACGAGCAGTACTTC
CASSQESIHEQYF
>-|TRBV11-2|many|TRBJ1-3
TGTGCCAGCAGCATTCCCCGAGGGCCGACCATATATTTT
CASSIPRGPTIYF
>-|TRBV12-3/TRBV12-4|-|TRBJ2-7
TGTGCCAGCAGTTTAGCGGTGGACGAGCAGTACTTC
CASSLAVDEQYF
>TRBD2|TRBV20-1|-|TRBJ2-1
TGCAGTGCTAGAGTCCTTGTAGTAGCGGGGGGCAATGAGCAGTTCTTC
CSARVLVVAGGNEQFF
>-|TRBV4-2|-|TRBJ2-7
TGTGCCAGCAGCCAAGGGAAAACCTACGAGCAGTACTTC
CASSQGKTYEQYF
>TRBD2|TRBV20-1|-|TRBJ2-2
TGCAGTGCCCCTGGACTAGCGGGGGGAGACGGGGAGCTGTTTTTT
CSAPGLAGGDGELFF
>-|TRBV27|-|TRBJ1-5
TGTGCCAGCAGTTTAAGCGTCACAAGCAATCAGCCCCAGCATTTT
CASSLSVTSNQPQHF
>-|TRBV21-1|-|TRBJ1-1
TGTGCCAGCAGCAAAGAGGGCATGAACACTGAAGCTTTCTTT
CASSKEGMNTEAFF
>TRBD2|TRBV28|many|TRBJ2-7
TGTGCCAGCAGTTACGCGCCAAGCGGGACTACTTACGAGCAGTACTTC
CASSYAPSGTTYEQYF
>TRBD1|TRBV18|-|TRBJ2-1
TGTGCCAGCTCACCATATGGCCCAGGGGGATACAATGAGCAGTTCTTC
CASSPYGPGGYNEQFF
>-|TRBV6-2/TRBV6-3|-|TRBJ2-5
TGTGCCAGCAGTGGCCGGGACGGTGGGACCCAGTACTTC
CASSGRDGGTQYF
>TRBD2|TRBV29-1|few|TRBJ2-3
TGCAGCGTTGAAAGTAGCGGGTCTAGCACAGATACGCAGTATTTT
CSVESSGSSTDTQYF
>-|TRBV7-9|few|TRBJ2-1
TGTGCCAGCAGCTACTGGGGTGAGCAGTTCTTC
CASSYWGEQFF
>-|TRBV3-1|-|TRBJ2-3
TGTGCCAGCAGCCCGGGGGGCCTCCTCGGTGCAGATACGCAGTATTTT
CASSPGGLLGADTQYF
>-|TRBV4-1|-|TRBJ1-5
TGCGCCAGCAGCCAAGATCAAGGGGATCAGCCCCAGCATTTT
CASSQDQGDQPQHF
>-|TRBV5-1|-|TRBJ2-1
TGCGCCAGCGCCCCGGAGCCTCTCGTAGGTAATGAGCAGTTCTTC
CASAPEPLVGNEQFF
>-|TRBV7-2|many|TRBJ1-2
TGTGCCAGCAGCTTAGGGCAGGGGGGCTACACCTTC
CASSLGQGGYTF
>TRBD1|TRBV20-1|few|TRBJ2-5
TGCAGTGCTAGGTTAACAGGGGCGCGAGAGACCCAGTACTTC
CSARLTGARETQYF
>TRBD2|TRBV28|few|TRBJ2-7
TGTGCCACCCGGACTAGCGCATACGAGCAGTACTTC
CATRTSAYEQYF
>-|TRBV12-3/TRBV12-4|-|TRBJ1-1
TGTGCCAGCAGTTTATCAGTCCCGAACACTGAAGCTTTCTTT
CASSLSVPNTEAFF
>-|TRBV10-3|-|TRBJ2-1
TGTGCCATCCAAGATTCGGGGATGAACAATGAGCAGTTCTTC
CAIQDSGMNNEQFF
>-|TRBV12-3/TRBV12-4|-|TRBJ2-5
TGTGCCAGCAGCTCACGGGGGCCGGGGAGGACCCAGTACTTC
CASSSRGPGRTQYF
>-|TRBV7-2|few|TRBJ2-7
TGTGCCAGCAGCTTAATCCAGGGGGAGCAGTACTTC
CASSLIQGEQYF
>TRBD2|TRBV5-1|few|TRBJ2-5
TGCGCCAGCAGTCGAGGCAGCGGGAGGCGGGAGACCCAGTACTTC
CASSRGSGRRETQYF
>-|TRBV10-3|-|TRBJ1-1
TGTGCCATCAGTGGGGCAGCCACTGAAGCTTTCTTT
CAISGAATEAFF
>-|TRBV6-5|many|TRBJ2-2
TGTGCCAGCAGTTACCTGGTGAAGGGGAACACCGGGGAGCTGTTTTTT
CASSYLVKGNTGELFF
>TRBD2|TRBV25-1|-|TRBJ2-1
TGTGCCGCCTCGGGGACTAGCGGGAGGGCCTGGAATGAGCAGTTCTTC
CAASGTSGRAWNEQFF
>-|TRBV19|-|TRBJ1-1
TGTGCCAGTAGTATAGATCGAGGAATAGAAGCTTTCTTT
CASSIDRGIEAFF
>-|TRBV3-1|few|TRBJ1-1
TGTGCCAGCAGCCAAGGTCACAGTCATCCCACTCAGCCGAACACTGAAGCTTTCTTT
CASSQGHSHPTQPNTEAFF
>TRBD2|TRBV5-1|few|TRBJ2-2
TGCGCCAGCAGCTTGGGGCGGCTAGCGGGAGAGTCCGGGGAGCTGTTTTTT
CASSLGRLAGESGELFF
>TRBD1|TRBV29-1|few|TRBJ2-1
TGCAGCATGGGACAGGGGGCACTCCTTTCATACAATGAGCAGTTCTTC
CSMGQGALLSYNEQFF
>-|TRBV18|few|TRBJ1-6
TGTGCCAGCTCACCTTCGGGATCCTCCTATAATTCACCCCTCCACTTT
CASSPSGSSYNSPLHF
>-|TRBV5-1|-|TRBJ1-2
TGCGCCAGCAGCTTGGCCGCGAAGGACTATGGCTACATCTTC
CASSLAAKDYGYIF